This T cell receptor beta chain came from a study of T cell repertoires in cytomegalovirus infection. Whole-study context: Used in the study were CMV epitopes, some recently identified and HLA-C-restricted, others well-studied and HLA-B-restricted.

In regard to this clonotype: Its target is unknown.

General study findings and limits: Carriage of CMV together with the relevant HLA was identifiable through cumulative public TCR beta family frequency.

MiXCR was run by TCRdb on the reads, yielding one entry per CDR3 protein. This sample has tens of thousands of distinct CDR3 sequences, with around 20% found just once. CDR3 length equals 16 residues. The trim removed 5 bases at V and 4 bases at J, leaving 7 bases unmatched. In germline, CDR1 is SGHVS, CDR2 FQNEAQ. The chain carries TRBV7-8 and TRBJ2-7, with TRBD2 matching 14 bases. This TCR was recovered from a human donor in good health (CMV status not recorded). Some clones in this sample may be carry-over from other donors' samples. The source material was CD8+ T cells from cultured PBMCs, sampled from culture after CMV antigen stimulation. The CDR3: CASSGGLAGGVYEQYF. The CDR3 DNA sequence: TGTGCCAGCAGCGGAGGACTAGCGGGGGGAGTTTACGAGCAGTACTTC. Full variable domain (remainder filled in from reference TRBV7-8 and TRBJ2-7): GAGVSQSPRYKVAKRGQDVALRCDPISGHVSLFWYQQALGQGPEFLTYFQNEAQLDKSGLPSDRFFAERPEGSVSTLKIQRTQQEDSAVYLCASSGGLAGGVYEQYFGPGTRLTVT.